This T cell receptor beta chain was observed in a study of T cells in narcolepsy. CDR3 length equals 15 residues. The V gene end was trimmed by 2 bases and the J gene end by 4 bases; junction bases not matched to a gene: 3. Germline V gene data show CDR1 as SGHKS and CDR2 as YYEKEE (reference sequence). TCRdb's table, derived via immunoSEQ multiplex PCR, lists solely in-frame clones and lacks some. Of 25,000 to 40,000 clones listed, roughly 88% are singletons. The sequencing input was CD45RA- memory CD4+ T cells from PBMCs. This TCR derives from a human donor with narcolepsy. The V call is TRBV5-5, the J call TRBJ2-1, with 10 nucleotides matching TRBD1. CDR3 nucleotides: TGTGCCAGCAGCTTAGGGACAGGGGATTACAATGAGCAGTTCTTC. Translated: CASSLGTGDYNEQFF.